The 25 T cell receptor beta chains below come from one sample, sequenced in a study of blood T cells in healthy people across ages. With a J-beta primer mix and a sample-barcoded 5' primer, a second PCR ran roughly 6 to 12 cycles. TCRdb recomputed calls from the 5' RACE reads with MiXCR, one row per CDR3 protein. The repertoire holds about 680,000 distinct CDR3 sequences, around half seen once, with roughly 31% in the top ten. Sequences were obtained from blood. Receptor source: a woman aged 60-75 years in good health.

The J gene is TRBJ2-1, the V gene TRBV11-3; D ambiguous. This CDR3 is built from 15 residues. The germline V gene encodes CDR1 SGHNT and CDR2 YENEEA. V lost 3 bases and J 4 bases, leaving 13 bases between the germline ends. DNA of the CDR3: TGTGCCAGCAGCTTGTCGGCGGAAGAGTACAATGAGCAGTTCTTC. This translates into CASSLSAEEYNEQFF.

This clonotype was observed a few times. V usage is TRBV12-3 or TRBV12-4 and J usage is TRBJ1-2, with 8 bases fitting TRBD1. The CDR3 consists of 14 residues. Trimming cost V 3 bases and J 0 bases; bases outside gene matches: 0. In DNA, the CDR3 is TGTGCCAGCAGTTTGACAGGGGCTAACTATGGCTACACCTTC. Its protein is CASSLTGANYGYTF.

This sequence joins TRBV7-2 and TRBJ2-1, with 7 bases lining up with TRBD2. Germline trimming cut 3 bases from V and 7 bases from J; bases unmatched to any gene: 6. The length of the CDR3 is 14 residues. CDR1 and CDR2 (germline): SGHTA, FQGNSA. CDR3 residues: CASSLRREGNEQFF. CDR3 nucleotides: TGTGCCAGCAGCTTGCGGAGGGAGGGTAATGAGCAGTTCTTC.

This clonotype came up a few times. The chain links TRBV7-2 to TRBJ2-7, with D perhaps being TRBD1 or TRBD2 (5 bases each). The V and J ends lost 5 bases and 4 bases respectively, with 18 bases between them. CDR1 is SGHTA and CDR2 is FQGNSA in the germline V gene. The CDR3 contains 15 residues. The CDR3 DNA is TGTGCCAGCAGCGAGGGCTGGGGCAGTTATTACGAGCAGTACTTC. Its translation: CASSEGWGSYYEQYF.

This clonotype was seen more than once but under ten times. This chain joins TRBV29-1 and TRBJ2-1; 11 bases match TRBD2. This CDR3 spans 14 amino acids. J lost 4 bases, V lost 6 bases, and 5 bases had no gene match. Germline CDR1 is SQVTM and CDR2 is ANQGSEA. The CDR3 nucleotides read TGCAGCGTGGTTAGCGGGAGGGCATACAATGAGCAGTTCTTC. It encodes CSVVSGRAYNEQFF.

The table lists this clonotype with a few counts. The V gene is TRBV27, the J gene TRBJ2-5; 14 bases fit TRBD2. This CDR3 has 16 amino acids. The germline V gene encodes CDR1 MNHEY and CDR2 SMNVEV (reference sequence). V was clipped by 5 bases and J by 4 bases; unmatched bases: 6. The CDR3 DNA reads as TGTGCCAGCAGTCCCGGGACTAGCGGGAGTGGAGAGACCCAGTACTTC. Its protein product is CASSPGTSGSGETQYF.

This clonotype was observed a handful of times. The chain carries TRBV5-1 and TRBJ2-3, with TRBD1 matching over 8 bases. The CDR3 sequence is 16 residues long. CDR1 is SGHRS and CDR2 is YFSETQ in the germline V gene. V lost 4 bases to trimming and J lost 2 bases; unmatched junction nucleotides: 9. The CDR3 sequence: CASSPGDRRITDTQYF. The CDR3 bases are TGCGCCAGCAGCCCCGGGGACAGGCGGATCACAGATACGCAGTATTTT. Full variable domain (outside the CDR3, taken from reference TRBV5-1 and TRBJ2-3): KAGVTQTPRYLIKTRGQQVTLSCSPISGHRSVSWYQQTPGQGLQFLFEYFSETQRNKGNFPGRFSGRQFSNSRSEMNVSTLELGDSALYLCASSPGDRRITDTQYFGPGTRLTVL.

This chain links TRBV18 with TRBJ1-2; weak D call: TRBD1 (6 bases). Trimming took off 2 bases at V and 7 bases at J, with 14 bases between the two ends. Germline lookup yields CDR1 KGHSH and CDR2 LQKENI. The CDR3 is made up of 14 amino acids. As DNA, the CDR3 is TGTGCCAGCTCACCAGAGGAGTCCAGGGGTGGCTACACCTTC. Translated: CASSPEESRGGYTF.

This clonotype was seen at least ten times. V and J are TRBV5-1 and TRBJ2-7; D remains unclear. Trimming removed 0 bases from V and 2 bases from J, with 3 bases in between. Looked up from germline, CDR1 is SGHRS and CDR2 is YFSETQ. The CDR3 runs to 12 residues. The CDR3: CASSLEPYEQYF. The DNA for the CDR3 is TGCGCCAGCAGCTTGGAACCCTACGAGCAGTACTTC.

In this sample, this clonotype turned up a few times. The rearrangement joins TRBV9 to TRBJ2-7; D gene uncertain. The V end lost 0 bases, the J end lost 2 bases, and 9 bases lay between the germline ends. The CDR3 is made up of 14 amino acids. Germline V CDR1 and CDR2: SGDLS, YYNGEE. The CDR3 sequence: CASSVGAGPYEQYF. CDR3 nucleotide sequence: TGTGCCAGCAGCGTAGGGGCAGGCCCCTACGAGCAGTACTTC.

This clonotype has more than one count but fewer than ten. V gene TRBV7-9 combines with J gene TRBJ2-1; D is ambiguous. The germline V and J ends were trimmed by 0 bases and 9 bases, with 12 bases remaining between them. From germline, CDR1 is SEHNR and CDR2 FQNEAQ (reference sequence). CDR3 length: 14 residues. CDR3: CASSLALEMGEQFF. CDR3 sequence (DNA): TGTGCCAGCAGCTTAGCGCTAGAAATGGGTGAGCAGTTCTTC.

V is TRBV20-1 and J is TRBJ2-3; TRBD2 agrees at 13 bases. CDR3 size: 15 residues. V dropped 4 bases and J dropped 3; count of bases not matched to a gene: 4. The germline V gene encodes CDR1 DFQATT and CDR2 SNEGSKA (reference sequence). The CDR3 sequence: CSATRTSGSTDTQYF. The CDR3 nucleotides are TGCAGTGCTACTAGGACTAGCGGGAGTACAGATACGCAGTATTTT.

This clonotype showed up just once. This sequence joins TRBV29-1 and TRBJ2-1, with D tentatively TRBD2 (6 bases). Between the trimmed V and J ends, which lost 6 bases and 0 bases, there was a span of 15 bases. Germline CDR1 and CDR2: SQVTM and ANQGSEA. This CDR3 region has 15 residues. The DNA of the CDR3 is TGCAGCGTCAAGGCCCGGGGGAGCTCCTACAATGAGCAGTTCTTC. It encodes CSVKARGSSYNEQFF.

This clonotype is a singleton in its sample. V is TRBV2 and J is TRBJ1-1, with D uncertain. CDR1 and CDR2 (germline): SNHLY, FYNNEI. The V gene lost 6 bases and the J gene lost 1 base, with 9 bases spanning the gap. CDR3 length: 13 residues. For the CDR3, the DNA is TGTGCCAGCAGGGTTACCGCGAACACTGAAGCTTTCTTT. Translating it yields CASRVTANTEAFF.

The CDR3 reads CAWNEGGGYTF. The CDR3 bases are TGTGCCTGGAATGAAGGGGGCGGCTACACCTTC. J is TRBJ1-2 and V is TRBV30; TRBD1 matches 7 bases. CDR1 and CDR2 from the germline V gene are GTSNPN and SVGIG (reference sequence). Trimming took 4 bases from V and 8 from J; bases not matched to a gene: 4. The CDR3 sequence is 11 residues long.

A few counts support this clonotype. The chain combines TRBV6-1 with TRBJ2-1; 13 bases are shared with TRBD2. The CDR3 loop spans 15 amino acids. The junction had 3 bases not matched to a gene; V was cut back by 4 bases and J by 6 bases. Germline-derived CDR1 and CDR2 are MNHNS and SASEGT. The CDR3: CASSAGLAGTNEQFF. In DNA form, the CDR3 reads TGTGCCAGCAGTGCGGGACTAGCGGGAACCAATGAGCAGTTCTTC.

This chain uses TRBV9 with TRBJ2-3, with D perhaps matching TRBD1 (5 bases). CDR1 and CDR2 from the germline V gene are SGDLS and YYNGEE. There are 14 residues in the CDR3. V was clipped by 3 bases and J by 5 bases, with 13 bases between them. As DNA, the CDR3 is TGTGCCAGCAGCGGGGGCCCCCTCGGAGATACGCAGTATTTT. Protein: CASSGGPLGDTQYF.

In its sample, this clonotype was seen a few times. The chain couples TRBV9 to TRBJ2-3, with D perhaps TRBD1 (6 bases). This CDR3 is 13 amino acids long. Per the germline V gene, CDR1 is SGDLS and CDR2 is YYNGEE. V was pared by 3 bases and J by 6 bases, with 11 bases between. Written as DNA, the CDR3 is TGTGCCAGCAGCGGAGGGGACACGGATACGCAGTATTTT. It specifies CASSGGDTDTQYF.

CDR3 sequence (DNA): TGTGCCAGCAGTGTTTCGGAGAATCAGCCCCAGCATTTT. This sequence encodes CASSVSENQPQHF. The J gene is TRBJ1-5, the V gene TRBV2, with D uncertain. V shed 4 bases and J shed 4 bases, with 8 bases lying between them. The CDR3 length is 13 residues. The germline V gene encodes CDR1 SNHLY and CDR2 FYNNEI. Based on the CDR3 plus reference TRBV2 and TRBJ1-5, the full variable domain is EPEVTQTPSHQVTQMGQEVILRCVPISNHLYFYWYRQILGQKVEFLVSFYNNEISEKSEIFDDQFSVERPDGSNFTLKIRSTKLEDSAMYFCASSVSENQPQHFGDGTRLSIL.

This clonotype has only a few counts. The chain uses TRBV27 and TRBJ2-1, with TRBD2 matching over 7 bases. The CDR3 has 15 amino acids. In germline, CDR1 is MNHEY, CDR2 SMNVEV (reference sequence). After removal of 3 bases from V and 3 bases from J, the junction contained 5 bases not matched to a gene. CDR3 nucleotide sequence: TGTGCCAGCAGTTTTCTCGGGGGGAGCTACAATGAGCAGTTCTTC. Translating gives CASSFLGGSYNEQFF.

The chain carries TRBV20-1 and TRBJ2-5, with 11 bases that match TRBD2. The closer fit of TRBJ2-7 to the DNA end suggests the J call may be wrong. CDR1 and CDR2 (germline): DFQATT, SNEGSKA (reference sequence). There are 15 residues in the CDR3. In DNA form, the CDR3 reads TGCAGTGCTAGGCCCCTAGCGGGAGGTGTTTACGAGCAGTACTTC. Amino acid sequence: CSARPLAGGVYEQYF.

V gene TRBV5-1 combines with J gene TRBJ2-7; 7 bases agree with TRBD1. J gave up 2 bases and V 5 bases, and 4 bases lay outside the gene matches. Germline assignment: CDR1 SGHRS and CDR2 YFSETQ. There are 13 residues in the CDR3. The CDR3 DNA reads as TGCGCCAGCAGAGAGGGGGCAACCTACGAGCAGTACTTC. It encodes CASREGATYEQYF. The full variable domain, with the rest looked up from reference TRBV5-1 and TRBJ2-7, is KAGVTQTPRYLIKTRGQQVTLSCSPISGHRSVSWYQQTPGQGLQFLFEYFSETQRNKGNFPGRFSGRQFSNSRSEMNVSTLELGDSALYLCASREGATYEQYFGPGTRLTVT.

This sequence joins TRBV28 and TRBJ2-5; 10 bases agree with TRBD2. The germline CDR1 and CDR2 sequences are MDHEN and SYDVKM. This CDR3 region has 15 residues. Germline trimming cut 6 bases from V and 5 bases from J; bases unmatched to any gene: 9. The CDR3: CASSPLAGPRETQYF. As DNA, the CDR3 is TGTGCCAGCAGCCCACTAGCGGGGCCCCGGGAGACCCAGTACTTC.

CDR3 sequence (DNA): TGTGCCAGCAGCGAAGTTGGGGGCCCCCGGGACGAGCAGTACTTC. It codes for CASSEVGGPRDEQYF. This sequence joins TRBV7-9 and TRBJ2-7, with D possibly matching TRBD1 (6 bases). With 5 bases removed from V and 5 bases from J, the gap between germline ends came to 19 bases. The CDR3 covers 15 residues. Germline CDR1 is SEHNR and CDR2 is FQNEAQ (reference sequence).

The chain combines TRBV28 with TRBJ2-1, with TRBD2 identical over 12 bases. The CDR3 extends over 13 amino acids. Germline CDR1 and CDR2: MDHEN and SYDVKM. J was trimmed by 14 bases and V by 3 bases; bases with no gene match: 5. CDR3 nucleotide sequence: TGTGCCAGCAGTTTGCCTAGCGGGAGGGGTGAGTTCTTC. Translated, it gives CASSLPSGRGEFF.